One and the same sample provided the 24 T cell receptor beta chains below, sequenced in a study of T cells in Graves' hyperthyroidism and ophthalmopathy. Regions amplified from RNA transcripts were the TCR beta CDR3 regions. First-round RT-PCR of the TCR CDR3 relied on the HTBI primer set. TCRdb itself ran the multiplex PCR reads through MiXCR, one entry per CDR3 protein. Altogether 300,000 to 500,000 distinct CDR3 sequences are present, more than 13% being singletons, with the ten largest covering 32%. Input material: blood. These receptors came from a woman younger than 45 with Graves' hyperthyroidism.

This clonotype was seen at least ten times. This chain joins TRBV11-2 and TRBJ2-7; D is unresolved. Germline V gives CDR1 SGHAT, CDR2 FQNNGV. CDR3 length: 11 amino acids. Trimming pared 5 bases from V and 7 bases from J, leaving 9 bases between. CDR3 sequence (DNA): TGTGCCAGCAGCCGAATGAGGGAGCAGTACTTC. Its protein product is CASSRMREQYF. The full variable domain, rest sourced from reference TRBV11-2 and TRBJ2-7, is EAGVAQSPRYKIIEKRQSVAFWCNPISGHATLYWYQQILGQGPKLLIQFQNNGVVDDSQLPKDRFSAERLKGVDSTLKIQPAKLEDSAVYLCASSRMREQYFGPGTRLTVT.

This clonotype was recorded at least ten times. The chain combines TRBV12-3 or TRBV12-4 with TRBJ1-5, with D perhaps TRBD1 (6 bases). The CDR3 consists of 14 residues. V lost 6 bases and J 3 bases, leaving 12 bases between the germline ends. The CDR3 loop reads CASSMTGPNQPQHF. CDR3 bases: TGTGCCAGCAGCATGACAGGCCCCAATCAGCCCCAGCATTTT.

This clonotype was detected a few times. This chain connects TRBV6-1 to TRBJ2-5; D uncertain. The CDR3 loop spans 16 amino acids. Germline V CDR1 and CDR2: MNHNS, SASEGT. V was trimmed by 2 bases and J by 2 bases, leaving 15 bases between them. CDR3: CASSEYLGQTQETQYF. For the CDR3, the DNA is TGTGCCAGCAGTGAATATTTGGGTCAGACTCAAGAGACCCAGTACTTC.

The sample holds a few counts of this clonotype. CDR3 nucleotide sequence: TGTGCCAGCCGTGGGACACCCACTGAAGCTTTCTTT. Encoded protein: CASRGTPTEAFF. The chain recombines TRBV28 with TRBJ1-1; D might be TRBD1 (6 bases). CDR3 length: 12 amino acids. CDR1 is MDHEN and CDR2 is SYDVKM in the germline V gene. V shed 8 bases and J shed 4 bases, with 11 bases lying between them. Supplemented by reference TRBV28 and TRBJ1-1, the full variable domain reads DVKVTQSSRYLVKRTGEKVFLECVQDMDHENMFWYRQDPGLGLRLIYFSYDVKMKEKGDIPEGYSVSREKKERFSLILESASTNQTSMYLCASRGTPTEAFFGQGTRLTVV.

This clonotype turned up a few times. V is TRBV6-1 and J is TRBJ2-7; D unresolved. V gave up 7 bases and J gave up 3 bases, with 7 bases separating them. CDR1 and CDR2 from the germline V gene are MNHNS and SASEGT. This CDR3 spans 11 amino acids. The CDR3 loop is CASNVVYEQYF. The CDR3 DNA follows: TGTGCCAGCAATGTAGTCTACGAGCAGTACTTC.

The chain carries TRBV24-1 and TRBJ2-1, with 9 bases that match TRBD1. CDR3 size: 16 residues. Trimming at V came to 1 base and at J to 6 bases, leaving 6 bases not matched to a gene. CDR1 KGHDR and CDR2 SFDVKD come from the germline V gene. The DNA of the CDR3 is TGTGCCACCAGTGATTTTGGGACAGGGTACCGCAATGAGCAGTTCTTC. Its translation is CATSDFGTGYRNEQFF.

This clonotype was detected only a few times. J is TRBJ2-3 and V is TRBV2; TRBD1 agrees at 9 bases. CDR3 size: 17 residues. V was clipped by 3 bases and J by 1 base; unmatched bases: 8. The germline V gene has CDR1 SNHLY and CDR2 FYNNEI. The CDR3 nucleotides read TGTGCCAGCAGTGATGGAGCCCGGGACAGGGGCACAGATACGCAGTATTTT. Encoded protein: CASSDGARDRGTDTQYF.

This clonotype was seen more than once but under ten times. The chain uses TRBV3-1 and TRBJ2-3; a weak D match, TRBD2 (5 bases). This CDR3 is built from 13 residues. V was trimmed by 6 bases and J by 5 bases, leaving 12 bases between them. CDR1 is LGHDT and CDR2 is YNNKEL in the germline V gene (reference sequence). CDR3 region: CASSLYREDTQYF. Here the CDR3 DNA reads TGTGCCAGCAGTCTTTATCGGGAAGATACGCAGTATTTT.

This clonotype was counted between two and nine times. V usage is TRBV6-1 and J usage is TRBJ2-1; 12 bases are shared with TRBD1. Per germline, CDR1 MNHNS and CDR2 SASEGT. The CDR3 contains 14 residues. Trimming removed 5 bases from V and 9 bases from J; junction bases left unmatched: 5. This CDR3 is CASSRDRGLGEQFF. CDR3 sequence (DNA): TGTGCCAGCAGTCGGGACAGGGGGCTCGGTGAGCAGTTCTTC.

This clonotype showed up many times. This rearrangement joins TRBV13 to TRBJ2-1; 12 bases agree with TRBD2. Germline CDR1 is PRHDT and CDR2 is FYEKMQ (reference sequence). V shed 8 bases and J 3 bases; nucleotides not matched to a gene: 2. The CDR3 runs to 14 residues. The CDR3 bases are TGTGCCAGCGGACTAGCGGGAAACTACAATGAGCAGTTCTTC. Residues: CASGLAGNYNEQFF.

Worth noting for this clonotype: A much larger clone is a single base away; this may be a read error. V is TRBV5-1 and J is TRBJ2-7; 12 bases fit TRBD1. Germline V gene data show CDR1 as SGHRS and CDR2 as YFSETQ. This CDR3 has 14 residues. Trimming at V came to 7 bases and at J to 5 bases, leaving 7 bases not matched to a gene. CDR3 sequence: CASGPGTGGHEQYF. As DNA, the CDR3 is TGCGCCAGCGGCCCCGGGACAGGGGGCCACGAGCAGTACTTC.

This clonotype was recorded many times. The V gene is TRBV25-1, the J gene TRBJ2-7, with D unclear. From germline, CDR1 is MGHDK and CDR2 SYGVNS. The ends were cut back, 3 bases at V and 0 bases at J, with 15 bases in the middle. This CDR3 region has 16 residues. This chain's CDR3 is CASSDRVAASSYEQYF. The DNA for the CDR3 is TGTGCCAGCAGTGATCGCGTGGCGGCTAGCTCCTACGAGCAGTACTTC.

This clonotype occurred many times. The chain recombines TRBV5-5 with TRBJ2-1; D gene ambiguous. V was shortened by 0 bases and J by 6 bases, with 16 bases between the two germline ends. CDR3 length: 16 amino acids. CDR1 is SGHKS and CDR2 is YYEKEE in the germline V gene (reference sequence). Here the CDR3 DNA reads TGTGCCAGCAGCTTGGAGCGCAGTACCTTAAGCAATGAGCAGTTCTTC. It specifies CASSLERSTLSNEQFF. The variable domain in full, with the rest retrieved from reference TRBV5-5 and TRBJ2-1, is DAGVTQSPTHLIKTRGQQVTLRCSPISGHKSVSWYQQVLGQGPQFIFQYYEKEERGRGNFPDRFSARQFPNYSSELNVNALLLGDSALYLCASSLERSTLSNEQFFGPGTRLTVL.

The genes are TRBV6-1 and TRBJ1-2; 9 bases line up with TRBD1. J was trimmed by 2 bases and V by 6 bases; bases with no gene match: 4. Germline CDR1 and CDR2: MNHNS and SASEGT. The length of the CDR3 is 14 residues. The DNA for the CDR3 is TGTGCCAGCAGCGGTGGGACAGGGAACTATGGCTACACCTTC. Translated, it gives CASSGGTGNYGYTF.

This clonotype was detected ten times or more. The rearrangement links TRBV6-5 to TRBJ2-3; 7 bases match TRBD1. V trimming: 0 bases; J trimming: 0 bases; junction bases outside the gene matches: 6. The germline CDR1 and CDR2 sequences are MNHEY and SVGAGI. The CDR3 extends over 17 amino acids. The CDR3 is CASSYSDGQASTDTQYF. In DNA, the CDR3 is TGTGCCAGCAGTTACTCGGACGGACAGGCTAGCACAGATACGCAGTATTTT.

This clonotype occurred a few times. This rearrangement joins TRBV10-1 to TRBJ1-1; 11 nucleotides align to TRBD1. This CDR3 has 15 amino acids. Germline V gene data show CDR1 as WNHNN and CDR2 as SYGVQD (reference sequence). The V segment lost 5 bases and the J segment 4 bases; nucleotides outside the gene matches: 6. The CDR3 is CASSRGGTGGTEAFF. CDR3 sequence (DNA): TGCGCCAGCAGTCGAGGAGGGACAGGGGGCACTGAAGCTTTCTTT.

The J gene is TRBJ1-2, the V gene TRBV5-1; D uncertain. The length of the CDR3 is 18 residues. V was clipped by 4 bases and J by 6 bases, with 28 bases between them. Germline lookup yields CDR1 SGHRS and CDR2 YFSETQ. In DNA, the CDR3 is TGCGCCAGCAGCCTTGACATTAGCACAGCGGAGAGGAGCCATGGCTACACCTTC. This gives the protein CASSLDISTAERSHGYTF. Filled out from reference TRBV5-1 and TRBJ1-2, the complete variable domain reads KAGVTQTPRYLIKTRGQQVTLSCSPISGHRSVSWYQQTPGQGLQFLFEYFSETQRNKGNFPGRFSGRQFSNSRSEMNVSTLELGDSALYLCASSLDISTAERSHGYTFGSGTRLTVV.

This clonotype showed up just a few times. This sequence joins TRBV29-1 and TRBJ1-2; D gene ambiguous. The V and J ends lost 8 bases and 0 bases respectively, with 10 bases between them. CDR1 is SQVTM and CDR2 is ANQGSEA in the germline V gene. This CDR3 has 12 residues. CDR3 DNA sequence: TGCAGCTCCCTAGTTTCTAACTATGGCTACACCTTC. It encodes CSSLVSNYGYTF.

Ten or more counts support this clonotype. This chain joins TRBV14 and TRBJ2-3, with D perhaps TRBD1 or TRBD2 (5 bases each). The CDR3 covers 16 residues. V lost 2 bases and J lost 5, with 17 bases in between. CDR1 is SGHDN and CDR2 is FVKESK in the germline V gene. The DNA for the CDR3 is TGTGCCAGCAGCCAACACCGGGACCGCCTTAGAGATACGCAGTATTTT. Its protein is CASSQHRDRLRDTQYF.

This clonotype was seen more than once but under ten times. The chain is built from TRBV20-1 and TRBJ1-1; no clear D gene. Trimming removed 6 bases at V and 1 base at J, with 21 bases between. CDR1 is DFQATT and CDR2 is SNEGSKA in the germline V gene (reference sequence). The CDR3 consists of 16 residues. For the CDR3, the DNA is TGCAGTGCGCAGACGGAACTAATTTTGCCGAACACTGAAGCTTTCTTT. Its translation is CSAQTELILPNTEAFF.

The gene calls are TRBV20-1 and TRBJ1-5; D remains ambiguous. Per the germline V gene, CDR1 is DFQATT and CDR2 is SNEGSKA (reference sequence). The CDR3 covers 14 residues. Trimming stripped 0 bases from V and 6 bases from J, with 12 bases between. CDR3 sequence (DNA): TGCAGTGCTAGAGATAGTTACATGGGTCAGCCCCAGCATTTT. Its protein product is CSARDSYMGQPQHF.

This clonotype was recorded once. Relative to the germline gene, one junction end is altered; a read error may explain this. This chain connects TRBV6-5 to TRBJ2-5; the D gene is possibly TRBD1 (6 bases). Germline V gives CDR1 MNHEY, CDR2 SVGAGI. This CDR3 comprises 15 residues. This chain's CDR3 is CASSFQQTGSLAQYF. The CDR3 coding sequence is TGTGCCAGCAGTTTCCAACAGACAGGTTCGCTGGCCCAATACTTC.

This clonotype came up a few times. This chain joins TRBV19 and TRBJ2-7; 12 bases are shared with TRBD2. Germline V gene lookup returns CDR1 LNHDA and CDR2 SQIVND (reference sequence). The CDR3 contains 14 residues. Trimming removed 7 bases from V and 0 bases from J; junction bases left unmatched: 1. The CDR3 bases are TGTGCCAGTAAACTAGCGGGGGGCTCCTACGAGCAGTACTTC. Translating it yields CASKLAGGSYEQYF. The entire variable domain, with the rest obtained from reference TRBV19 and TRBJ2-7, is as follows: DGGITQSPKYLFRKEGQNVTLSCEQNLNHDAMYWYRQDPGQGLRLIYYSQIVNDFQKGDIAEGYSVSREKKESFPLTVTSAQKNPTAFYLCASKLAGGSYEQYFGPGTRLTVT.

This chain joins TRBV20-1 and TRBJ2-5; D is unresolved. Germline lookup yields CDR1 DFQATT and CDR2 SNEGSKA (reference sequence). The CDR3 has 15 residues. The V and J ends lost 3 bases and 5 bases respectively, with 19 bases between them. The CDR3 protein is CSASDGRGTLETQYF. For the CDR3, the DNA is TGCAGTGCTAGTGATGGACGCGGCACCCTCGAGACCCAGTACTTC.